The clone carrying this T cell receptor (beta chain) was picked up many times. Its cognate antigen is unknown. With iRepertoire HTBI primers and Arm-PCR of CDR3 regions, TCR beta libraries were built. Each CDR3 protein gets one entry after TCRdb re-called the multiplex PCR reads with MiXCR. The sample lists roughly 700,000 distinct CDR3 sequences, 30% seen once, with about two fifths in the top ten. The data belong to a study of regulatory T cells in long-lasting Graves disease. Points from the study as a whole: TCR diversity was lower in persistent than newly diagnosed Graves' disease. Exclusively peripheral blood, rather than thyroid tissue, was studied. There were preferences for TRBV28, TRBJ1-2 and TRBJ2-5 in persistent disease.

Time point denoted: persistent/refractory GD, antithyroid drugs over 5 years with positive TRAb. The TCR library used RNA extracted from PBMCs. Trimming left V 2 bases short and J 3 bases short, with 7 bases between. CDR1 is GTSNPN, CDR2 SVGIG, per germline (reference sequence). This CDR3 has 13 amino acids. The material was peripheral blood mononuclear cells (PBMCs), obtained when the disease was refractory, from a patient treated with antithyroid drugs. This clonotype was obtained from a female donor with Graves disease. The chain has TRBV30 and TRBJ1-4; tentative D call: TRBD1 (5 bases). The CDR3 here is CAWSTGPNEKLFF. The CDR3 nucleotides read TGTGCCTGGAGTACGGGGCCTAATGAAAAACTGTTTTTT.